These T cell receptor beta chains were read from a single sample in a study of blood T cell repertoires in COVID-19. Assay: immunoSEQ multiplex PCR; the TCRdb copy retains only in-frame clones and omits some. The data hold roughly 250,000 clones, with 80% to 90% observed a single time. The sample comprised PBMCs or T cells enriched from blood (not recorded which). These receptors were collected from a young woman who had recovered from COVID-19. Each CDR3 is given without its conserved first and last residue.

j_call	v_call	cdr3_aa
TRBJ1-2	TRBV27	ASSWGQSYGYT
TRBJ2-3	TRBV7-9	ASSLVGGVTDTQY
TRBJ1-2	TRBV5-4	ASSLNAGNYGYT
TRBJ1-6	TRBV11-1	ASSRGQSSYNSPLH
TRBJ1-2	TRBV5-1	ASSLVQGDYGYT
TRBJ1-2	TRBV6-5	ASNPGQGPYGYT
TRBJ2-7	TRBV5-4	ASSWAGTGRNEQY
TRBJ1-5	TRBV27	ASSFGGRRSQPQH
TRBJ2-1	TRBV7-9	ASSLVANEQF
TRBJ2-7	TRBV6-6	ASSYRGRYEQY
TRBJ2-7	TRBV12-3/TRBV12-4	ASSQTRGEQY
TRBJ1-6	TRBV10-3	AISEPGQGPPLH
TRBJ1-2	TRBV20-1	SASVRELRGYT
TRBJ2-3	TRBV18	ASSPPGSGGVTDTQY
TRBJ2-3	TRBV4-1	ASSQEGRIGDTQY
TRBJ1-2	TRBV6-5	ASSLLGRPFST
TRBJ2-2	TRBV10-3	AISEGRGTGELF
TRBJ1-5	TRBV27	ASSLTGTTQPQH
TRBJ2-5	TRBV5-1	ASSKLGQQETQY
TRBJ1-5	TRBV19	ASSIDRENQPQH
TRBJ2-1	TRBV5-1	ASSLSGQGPNEQF
TRBJ1-4	TRBV6-5	ASSRGGNLGEKLF
TRBJ1-2	TRBV5-4	ASSGELDRGYGYT
TRBJ1-6	TRBV5-1	ASSLTGQLKNSPLH
TRBJ1-2	TRBV2	ASREWGQLHGYT
TRBJ1-2	TRBV4-1	ASSQPLQGKYGYT
TRBJ2-1	TRBV6-1	ASSERMWGVDEQF
TRBJ1-6	TRBV5-1	ASGQTGGSRSPLH
TRBJ1-2	TRBV15	ATTREGGANYGYT
TRBJ2-7	TRBV27	ASSLSGQSVHEQY
TRBJ1-5	TRBV5-1	ASSLDGGGNQPQH
TRBJ2-1	TRBV2	ASTGTSARNEQF
TRBJ2-3	TRBV5-1	ASSLTSGGASTDTQY
TRBJ2-7	TRBV7-3	ASSERAGTATYEQY
TRBJ2-7	TRBV7-9	ASSSPGQGLAEQY
TRBJ1-2	TRBV5-1	ASSLVGPNYGYT
TRBJ1-2	TRBV28	ASSPETGDGYT
TRBJ1-6	TRBV9	ASSPSPPGQGNSPLH
TRBJ2-3	TRBV28	ASSVTGASSTDTQY
TRBJ1-1	TRBV5-1	ASSNPGVNTEAF
TRBJ2-3	TRBV3-1/TRBV3-2	ASSHRQGFTDTQY
TRBJ2-3	TRBV2	ASRGGVRGTDTQY
TRBJ1-2	TRBV3-1/TRBV3-2	ASSQDHKGAHGYT
TRBJ1-5	TRBV2	ASSDSRLSNQPQH
TRBJ2-7	TRBV7-2	ASSIGTEITYEQY
TRBJ1-1	TRBV19	ASSIPPSTEAF
TRBJ1-1	TRBV3-1/TRBV3-2	ASSPGTGFTEAF
TRBJ2-1	TRBV7-2	ASSLKRGKGIEQF
TRBJ1-2	TRBV10-3	AISDLYRRYGYT
TRBJ1-1	TRBV6-5	ASRQGAAEAF
TRBJ1-2	TRBV4-1	ASSQGLRGYT
TRBJ1-2	TRBV9	ASSVTGGLSYGYT
TRBJ2-4	TRBV5-6	ASSLDRVAGNIQY
TRBJ2-1	TRBV3-1/TRBV3-2	ASSLGGGSNEQF
TRBJ2-5	TRBV7-2	ASSRGGEETQY
TRBJ2-3	TRBV4-1	ASSQDLVPGGDTQY
TRBJ2-5	TRBV19	ASNSGGLDIWETQY
TRBJ1-1	TRBV23-1	ASTQGHMNTEAF
TRBJ1-2	TRBV27	ASGTGSLT